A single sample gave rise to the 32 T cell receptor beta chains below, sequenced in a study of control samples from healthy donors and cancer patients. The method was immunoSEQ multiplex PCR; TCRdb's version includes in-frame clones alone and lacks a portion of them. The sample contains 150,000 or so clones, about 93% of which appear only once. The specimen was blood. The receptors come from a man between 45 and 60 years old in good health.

The CDR3 is CASGLDSLYGYTF. The CDR3 DNA sequence: TGTGCCAGCGGTCTGGACAGCCTCTATGGCTACACCTTC. J is TRBJ1-2 and V is TRBV12-3 or TRBV12-4; weak D call: TRBD1 (6 bases). The V gene lost 8 bases and the J gene lost 4 bases, with 14 bases spanning the gap. The CDR3 length is 13 residues.

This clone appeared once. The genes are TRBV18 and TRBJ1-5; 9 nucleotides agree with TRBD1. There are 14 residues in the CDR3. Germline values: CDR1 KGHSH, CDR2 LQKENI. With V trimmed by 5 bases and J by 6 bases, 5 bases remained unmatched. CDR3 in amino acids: CASSKQGAGQPQHF. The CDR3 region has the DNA TGTGCCAGCTCAAAACAGGGGGCAGGTCAGCCCCAGCATTTT.

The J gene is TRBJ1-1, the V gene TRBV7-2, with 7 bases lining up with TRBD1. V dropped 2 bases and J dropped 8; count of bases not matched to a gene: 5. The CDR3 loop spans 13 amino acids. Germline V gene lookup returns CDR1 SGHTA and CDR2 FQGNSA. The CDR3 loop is CASSLFPGGEAFF. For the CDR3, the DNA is TGTGCCAGCAGCTTATTCCCAGGGGGGGAAGCTTTCTTT.

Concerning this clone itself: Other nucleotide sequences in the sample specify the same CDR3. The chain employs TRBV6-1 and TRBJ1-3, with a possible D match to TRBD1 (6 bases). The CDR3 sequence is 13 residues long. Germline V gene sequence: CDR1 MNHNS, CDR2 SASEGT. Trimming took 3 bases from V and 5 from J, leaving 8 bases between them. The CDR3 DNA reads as TGTGCCAGCAGTGAGCAGGGGAGAAACACCATATATTTT. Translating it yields CASSEQGRNTIYF.

This CDR3 reads CASSLGSGNTIYF. CDR3 DNA sequence: TGTGCCAGCAGCTTAGGGTCCGGAAACACCATATATTTT. The chain carries TRBV13 and TRBJ1-3, with D uncertain. Between the trimmed V and J ends, which lost 0 bases and 4 bases, there was a span of 4 bases. This CDR3 has 13 residues. Germline CDR1 reads PRHDT; CDR2 reads FYEKMQ (reference sequence).

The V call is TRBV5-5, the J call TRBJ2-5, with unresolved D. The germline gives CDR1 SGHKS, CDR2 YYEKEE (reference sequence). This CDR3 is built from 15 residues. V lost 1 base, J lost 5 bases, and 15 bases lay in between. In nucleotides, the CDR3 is TGTGCCAGCAGCTTGTTAGTAGGATTGTGGGAGACCCAGTACTTC. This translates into CASSLLVGLWETQYF.

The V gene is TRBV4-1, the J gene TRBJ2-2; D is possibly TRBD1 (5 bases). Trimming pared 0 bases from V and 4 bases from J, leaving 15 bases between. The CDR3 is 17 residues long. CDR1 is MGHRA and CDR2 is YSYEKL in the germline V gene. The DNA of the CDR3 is TGCGCCAGCAGCCAAGATCCCCAGGGAAGAGGCACCGGGGAGCTGTTTTTT. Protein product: CASSQDPQGRGTGELFF.

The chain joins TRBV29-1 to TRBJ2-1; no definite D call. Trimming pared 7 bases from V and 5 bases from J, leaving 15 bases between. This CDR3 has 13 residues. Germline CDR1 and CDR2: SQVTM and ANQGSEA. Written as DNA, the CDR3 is TGCAGCGCTGAGCCGGCAGCAGACAATGAGCAGTTCTTC. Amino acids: CSAEPAADNEQFF.

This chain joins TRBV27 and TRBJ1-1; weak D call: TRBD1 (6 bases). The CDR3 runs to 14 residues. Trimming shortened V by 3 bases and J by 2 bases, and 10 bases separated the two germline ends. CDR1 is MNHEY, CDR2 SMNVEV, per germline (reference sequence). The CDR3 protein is CASSFGQPNTEAFF. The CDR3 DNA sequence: TGTGCCAGCAGTTTCGGACAGCCCAACACTGAAGCTTTCTTT.

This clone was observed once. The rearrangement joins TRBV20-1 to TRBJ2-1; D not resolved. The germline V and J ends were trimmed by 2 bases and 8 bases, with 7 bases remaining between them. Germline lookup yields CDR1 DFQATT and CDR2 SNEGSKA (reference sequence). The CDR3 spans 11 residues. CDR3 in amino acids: CSARNRDEQFF. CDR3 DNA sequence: TGCAGTGCTAGAAATAGAGATGAGCAGTTCTTC.

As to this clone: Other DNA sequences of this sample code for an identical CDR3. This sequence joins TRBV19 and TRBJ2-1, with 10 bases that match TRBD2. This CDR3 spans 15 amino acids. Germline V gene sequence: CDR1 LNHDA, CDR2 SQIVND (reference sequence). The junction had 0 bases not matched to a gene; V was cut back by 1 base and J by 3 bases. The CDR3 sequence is CASSIGLAGYNEQFF. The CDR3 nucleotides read TGTGCCAGTAGTATAGGACTAGCGGGCTACAATGAGCAGTTCTTC.

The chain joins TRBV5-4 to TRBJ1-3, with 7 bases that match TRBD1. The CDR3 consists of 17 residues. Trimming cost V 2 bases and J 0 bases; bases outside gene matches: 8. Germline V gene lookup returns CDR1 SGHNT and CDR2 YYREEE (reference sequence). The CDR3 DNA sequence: TGTGCCAGCAGCTTACCCCCGGGACAGAGCTCTGGAAACACCATATATTTT. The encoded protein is CASSLPPGQSSGNTIYF.

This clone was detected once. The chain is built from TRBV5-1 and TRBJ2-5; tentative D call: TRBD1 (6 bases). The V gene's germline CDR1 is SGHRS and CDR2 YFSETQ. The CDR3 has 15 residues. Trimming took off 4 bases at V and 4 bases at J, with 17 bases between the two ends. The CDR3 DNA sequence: TGCGCCAGCAGCCCAGGGGCCAGATTAAGAGAGACCCAGTACTTC. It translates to CASSPGARLRETQYF.

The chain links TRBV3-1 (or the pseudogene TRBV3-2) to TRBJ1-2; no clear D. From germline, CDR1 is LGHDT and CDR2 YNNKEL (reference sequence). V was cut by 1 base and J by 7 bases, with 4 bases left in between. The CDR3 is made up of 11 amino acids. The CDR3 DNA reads TGTGCCAGCAGCCAAGCCGGTGGCTACACCTTC. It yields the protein CASSQAGGYTF.

The DNA for the CDR3 is TGCGCCAGCAGCCAAGCCGGGGGAAGGTCCTACGAGCAGTACTTC. Translating gives CASSQAGGRSYEQYF. This sequence joins TRBV4-1 and TRBJ2-7; D perhaps matches TRBD2 (6 bases). V was clipped by 1 base and J by 1 base, with 11 bases between them. The CDR3 consists of 15 residues. Per the germline V gene, CDR1 is MGHRA and CDR2 is YSYEKL.

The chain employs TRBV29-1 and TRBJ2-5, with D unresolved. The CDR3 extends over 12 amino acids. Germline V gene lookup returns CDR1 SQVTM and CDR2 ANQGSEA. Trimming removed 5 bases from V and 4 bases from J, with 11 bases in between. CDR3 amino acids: CSVQNSGETQYF. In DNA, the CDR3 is TGCAGCGTTCAGAATTCTGGAGAGACCCAGTACTTC.

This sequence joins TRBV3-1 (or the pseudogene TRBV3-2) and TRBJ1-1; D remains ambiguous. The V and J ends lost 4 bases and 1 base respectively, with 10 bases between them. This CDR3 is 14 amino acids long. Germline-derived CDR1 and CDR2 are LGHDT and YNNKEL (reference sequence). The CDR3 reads CASSLTLGNTEAFF. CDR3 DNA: TGTGCCAGCAGCCTGACATTGGGGAACACTGAAGCTTTCTTT.

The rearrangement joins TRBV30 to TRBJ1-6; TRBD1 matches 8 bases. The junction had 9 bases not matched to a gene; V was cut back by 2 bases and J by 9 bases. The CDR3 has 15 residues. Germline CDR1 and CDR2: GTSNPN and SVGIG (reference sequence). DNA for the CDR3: TGTGCCTGGAGTAACCAGGGGGCTGGGGGTTCACCCCTCCACTTT. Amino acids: CAWSNQGAGGSPLHF.

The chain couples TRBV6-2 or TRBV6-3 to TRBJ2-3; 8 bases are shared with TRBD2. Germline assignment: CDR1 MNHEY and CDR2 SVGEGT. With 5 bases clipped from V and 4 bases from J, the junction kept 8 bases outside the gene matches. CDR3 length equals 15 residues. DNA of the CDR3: TGTGCCAGCAGTAAGCTAGCGGGCATAGCAGATACGCAGTATTTT. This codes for CASSKLAGIADTQYF.

The DNA of the CDR3 is TGTGCCAGCAGCTTAGGGACTAGAGGAGAGACCCAGTACTTC. It yields the protein CASSLGTRGETQYF. The genes are TRBV11-3 and TRBJ2-5; 7 bases are shared with TRBD2. Germline CDR1 SGHNT, CDR2 YENEEA. After removal of 1 base from V and 4 bases from J, the junction contained 3 bases not matched to a gene. The length of the CDR3 is 14 residues.

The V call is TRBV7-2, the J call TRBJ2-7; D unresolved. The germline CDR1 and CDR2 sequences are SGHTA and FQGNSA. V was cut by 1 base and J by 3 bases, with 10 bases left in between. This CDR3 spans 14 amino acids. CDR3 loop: CASSLGLAVYEQYF. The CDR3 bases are TGTGCCAGCAGCTTAGGACTGGCAGTCTACGAGCAGTACTTC.

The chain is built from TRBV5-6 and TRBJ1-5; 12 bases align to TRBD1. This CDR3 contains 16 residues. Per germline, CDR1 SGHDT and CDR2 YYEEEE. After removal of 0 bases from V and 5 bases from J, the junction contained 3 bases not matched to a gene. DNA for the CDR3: TGTGCCAGCAGCTTGGGAGGGACAGGGGGCTATCAGCCCCAGCATTTT. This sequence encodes CASSLGGTGGYQPQHF.

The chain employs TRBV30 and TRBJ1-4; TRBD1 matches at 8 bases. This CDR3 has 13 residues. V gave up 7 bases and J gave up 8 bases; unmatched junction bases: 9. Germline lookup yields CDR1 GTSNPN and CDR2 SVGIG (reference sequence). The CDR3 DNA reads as TGTGCCTCCTCCTGGACAGGGAACGAAAAACTGTTTTTT. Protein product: CASSWTGNEKLFF.

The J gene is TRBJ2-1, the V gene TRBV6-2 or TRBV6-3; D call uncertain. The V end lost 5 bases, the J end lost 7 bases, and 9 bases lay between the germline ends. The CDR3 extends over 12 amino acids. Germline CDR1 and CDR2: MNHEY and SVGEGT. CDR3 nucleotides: TGTGCCAGCAGTGCCTTCCGGAATGAGCAGTTCTTC. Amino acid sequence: CASSAFRNEQFF.

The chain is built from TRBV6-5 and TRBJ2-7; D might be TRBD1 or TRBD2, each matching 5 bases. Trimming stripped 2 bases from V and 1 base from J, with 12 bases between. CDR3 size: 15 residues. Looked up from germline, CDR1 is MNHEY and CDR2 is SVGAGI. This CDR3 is CASSYGTASSYEQYF. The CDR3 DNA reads TGTGCCAGCAGTTACGGGACCGCTTCATCCTACGAGCAGTACTTC.

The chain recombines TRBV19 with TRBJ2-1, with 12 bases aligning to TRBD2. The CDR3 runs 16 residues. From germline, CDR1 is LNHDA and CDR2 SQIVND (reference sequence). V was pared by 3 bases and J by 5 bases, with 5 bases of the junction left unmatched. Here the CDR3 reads CASSIILAGGNNEQFF. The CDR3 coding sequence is TGTGCCAGTAGTATCATACTAGCGGGAGGTAACAATGAGCAGTTCTTC.

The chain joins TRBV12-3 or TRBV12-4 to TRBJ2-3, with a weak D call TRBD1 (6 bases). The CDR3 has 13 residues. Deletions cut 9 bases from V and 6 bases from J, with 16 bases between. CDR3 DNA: TGTGCCAGTGACAGGCCCCCGGGGGATACGCAGTATTTT. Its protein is CASDRPPGDTQYF.

This CDR3 reads CASSPQSSYEQYF. The CDR3 DNA reads TGTGCCAGCTCACCACAAAGCTCCTACGAGCAGTACTTC. The chain uses TRBV18 and TRBJ2-7; D not certain. The CDR3 has 13 residues. Trimming pared 1 base from V and 0 bases from J, leaving 4 bases between. CDR1 KGHSH and CDR2 LQKENI come from the germline V gene.

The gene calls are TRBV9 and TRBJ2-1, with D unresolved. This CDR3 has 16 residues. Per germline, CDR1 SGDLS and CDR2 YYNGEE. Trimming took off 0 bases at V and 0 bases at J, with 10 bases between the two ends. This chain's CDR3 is CASSVAGHSSYNEQFF. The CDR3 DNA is TGTGCCAGCAGCGTAGCTGGTCACAGCTCCTACAATGAGCAGTTCTTC.

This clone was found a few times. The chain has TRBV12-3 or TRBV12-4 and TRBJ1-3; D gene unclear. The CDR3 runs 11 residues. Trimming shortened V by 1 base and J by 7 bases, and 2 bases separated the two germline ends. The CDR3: CASSLVNTIYF. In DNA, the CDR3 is TGTGCCAGCAGTTTAGTGAACACCATATATTTT.

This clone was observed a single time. The CDR3 coding sequence is TGTGCCAGCAGGGGGGGACAGGGCATGAACACTGAAGCTTTCTTT. It codes for CASRGGQGMNTEAFF. The chain employs TRBV2 and TRBJ1-1; 9 nucleotides match TRBD1. Germline V gives CDR1 SNHLY, CDR2 FYNNEI. The CDR3 extends over 15 amino acids. The V and J ends lost 6 bases and 0 bases, in that order; junction bases with no gene match: 5.

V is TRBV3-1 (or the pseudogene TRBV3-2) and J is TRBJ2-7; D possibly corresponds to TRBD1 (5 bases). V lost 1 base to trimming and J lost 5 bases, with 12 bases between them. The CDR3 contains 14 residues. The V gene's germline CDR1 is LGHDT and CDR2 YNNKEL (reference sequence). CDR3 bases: TGTGCCAGCAGCCAAGGTTTGCAGGGCCACGAGCAGTACTTC. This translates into CASSQGLQGHEQYF.